This TCR beta chain appears in the sequencing data of a study of regulatory dendritic cells for organ transplantation. Findings of the study overall: The authors noted considerable between-person heterogeneity in alloreactive memory CD8+ cells. Regulatory dendritic cells appeared to expand memory CD8+ clones less than mature ones. Naive CD4+ and CD8+ repertoires were highly diverse; memory CD8+ was most oligoclonal.

The germline V gene has CDR1 MNHNS and CDR2 SASEGT. This CDR3 contains 15 residues. V lost 0 bases, J lost 2 bases, and 11 bases lay in between. CD4+ or CD8+ T cells were sorted as naive CD45RA+ or memory CD45RO+. The sample holds a few counts of this clone. Its antigen remains unknown. TCRdb keeps only in-frame clones here, not all; method: immunoSEQ multiplex PCR. The profile shows under 45,000 clones, roughly 91% of them singletons. The sequence derives from a human donor in good health. The chain has TRBV6-1 and TRBJ2-7; D not resolved. The sequenced sample was naive CD4+ T cells from blood. Subset noted: CD45RA+ naive T cells. CDR3 amino acids: CASSEALRATYEQYF. The CDR3, as DNA: TGTGCCAGCAGTGAAGCCCTTAGAGCAACCTACGAGCAGTACTTC.